This is a list of T cell receptor beta chains from one sample in a study of beta chain features in type 1 diabetes. The method was immunoSEQ multiplex PCR; TCRdb's version includes in-frame clones alone and lacks a portion of them. The sample lists 300,000 or so clones, around 8% occurring once. What was sequenced was central memory CD4+ T cells from blood. These receptors all stem from a woman under 30 in good health. Each CDR3 is given without its conserved first and last residue. Clone size is shown for a subset of rows, as once, few, many or a class of expanded clone.

j_call,clone_size,v_call,cdr3_aa
TRBJ2-7,-,TRBV27,ASSRKLGSYEQY
TRBJ1-4,-,TRBV7-2,ASSQAQTNEKLF
TRBJ2-1,-,TRBV7-2,ASTSGGANQGNEQF
TRBJ1-2,-,TRBV28,ATRDRAHTSLGYT
TRBJ2-5,-,TRBV7-2,ASSPLGVQETQY
TRBJ1-5,few,TRBV27,ASQTGGWDQPQH
TRBJ2-1,-,TRBV10-3,AISLAGGPHEQF
TRBJ2-7,-,TRBV4-1,ASSQDPFSYEQY
TRBJ1-2,few,TRBV7-2,ASSLGLFGSGGYT
TRBJ2-7,-,TRBV9,ASSVGLAGATVSEQY
TRBJ1-1,few,TRBV27,ASSFELGGAGTEAF
TRBJ2-7,-,TRBV11-2,ASSLGASGSVRYEQY
TRBJ1-2,-,TRBV28,ASSPGYNYGYT
TRBJ1-5,few,TRBV10-1,ASSTGVGQPQH
TRBJ1-5,few,TRBV15,ATSRVQASNQPQH
TRBJ2-7,many,TRBV28,ASSLGLAGGLSYEQY